This TCR beta chain was sequenced in a study of PD-1 blockade in classical Hodgkin lymphoma. Study as a whole: It was nivolumab at 3 mg/kg, given intravenously every 2 weeks, that patients received.

Study-wide results and caveats: The study found that TCR diversity rose significantly by C4D1 in CD4+ but not CD8+ cells.

Germline CDR1 reads LNHDA; CDR2 reads SQIVND (reference sequence). V was shortened by 3 bases and J by 2 bases, with 17 bases between the two germline ends. CDR3 length: 17 residues. Assay used: immunoSEQ multiplex PCR; TCRdb lists only in-frame clones, some missing. Altogether about 94,000 clones are present, approximately 89% being singletons, with the ten largest covering about 10%. As for this clone: Its antigen is currently unknown.

All patients relapsed after autologous stem cell transplantation, and brentuximab vedotin exposure varied. This clonotype was sampled from a human donor with classical Hodgkin lymphoma. The sequencing used peripheral blood mononuclear cells (PBMCs), collected before the second cycle of nivolumab. V is TRBV19 and J is TRBJ2-1, with D perhaps being TRBD1 or TRBD2 (5 bases each). The CDR3 region has the DNA TGTGCCAGTAGTATCTCATTAGGGACGGCACCCTACAATGAGCAGTTCTTC. Its translation: CASSISLGTAPYNEQFF.